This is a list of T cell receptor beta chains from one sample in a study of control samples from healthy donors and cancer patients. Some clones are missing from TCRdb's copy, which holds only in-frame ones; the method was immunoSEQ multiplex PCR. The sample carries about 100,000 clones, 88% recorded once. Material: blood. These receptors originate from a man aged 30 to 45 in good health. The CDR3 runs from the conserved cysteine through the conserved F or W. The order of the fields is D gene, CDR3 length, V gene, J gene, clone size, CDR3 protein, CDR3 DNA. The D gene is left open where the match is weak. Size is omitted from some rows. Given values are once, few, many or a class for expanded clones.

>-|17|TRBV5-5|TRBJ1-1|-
CASSLNGVVNMNTEAFF
TGTGCCAGCAGCTTAAACGGAGTGGTGAACATGAACACTGAAGCTTTCTTT
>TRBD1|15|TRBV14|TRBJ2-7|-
CASSQDQAGGREQYF
TGTGCCAGCAGCCAAGATCAGGCAGGGGGACGGGAGCAGTACTTC
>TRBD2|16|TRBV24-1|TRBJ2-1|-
CATSPMTSGRDNEQFF
TGTGCCACCAGCCCAATGACTAGCGGGAGGGATAATGAGCAGTTCTTC
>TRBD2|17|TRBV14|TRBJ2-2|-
CASSLDIRTSLTGELFF
TGTGCCAGCAGCCTCGATATTAGGACTAGCCTAACCGGGGAGCTGTTTTTT
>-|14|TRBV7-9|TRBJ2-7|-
CASSHRAGPYEQYF
TGTGCCAGCAGCCACCGGGCTGGACCATACGAGCAGTACTTC
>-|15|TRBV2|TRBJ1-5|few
CASDAEGIINQPQHF
TGTGCCAGCGACGCCGAAGGGATCATCAATCAGCCCCAGCATTTT
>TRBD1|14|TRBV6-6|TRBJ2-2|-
CASSTGQYTGELFF
TGTGCCAGCAGTACGGGACAGTACACCGGGGAGCTGTTTTTT
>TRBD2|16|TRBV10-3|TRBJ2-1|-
CAISAVTSGRGNEQFF
TGTGCCATCAGTGCTGTAACTAGCGGGAGAGGCAATGAGCAGTTCTTC
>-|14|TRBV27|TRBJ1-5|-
CATQEGGSNQPQHF
TGTGCCACTCAAGAAGGAGGAAGCAATCAGCCCCAGCATTTT
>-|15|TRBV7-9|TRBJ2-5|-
CASSIRQPGGETQYF
TGTGCCAGCAGCATCCGACAGCCCGGCGGGGAGACCCAGTACTTC
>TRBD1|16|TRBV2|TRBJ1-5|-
CASTRDRGMNNQPQHF
TGTGCCAGCACCCGGGACAGGGGAATGAACAATCAGCCCCAGCATTTT
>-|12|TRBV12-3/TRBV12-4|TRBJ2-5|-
CASSLAQETQYF
TGTGCCAGCAGTTTAGCCCAAGAGACCCAGTACTTC
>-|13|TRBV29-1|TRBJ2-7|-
CSVEDRLSYEQYF
TGCAGCGTTGAAGATCGACTTTCCTACGAGCAGTACTTC
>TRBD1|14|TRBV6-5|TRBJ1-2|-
CASTERTGGAGYTF
TGTGCCAGCACCGAAAGGACAGGGGGCGCCGGCTACACCTTC
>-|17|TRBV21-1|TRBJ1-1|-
CASSKCGERNMNTEAFF
TGTGCCAGCAGCAAATGTGGGGAGAGGAACATGAACACTGAAGCTTTCTTT
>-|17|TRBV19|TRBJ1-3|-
CASSIRGGGGTGNTIYF
TGTGCCAGTAGTATAAGAGGCGGCGGGGGGACAGGAAACACCATATATTTT
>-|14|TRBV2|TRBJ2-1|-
CASSVSRDYNEQFF
TGTGCCAGCAGTGTGTCTAGAGACTACAATGAGCAGTTCTTC
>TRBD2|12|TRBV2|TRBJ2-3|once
CASSGGLGTQYF
TGTGCCAGCAGTGGGGGACTAGGGACGCAGTATTTT
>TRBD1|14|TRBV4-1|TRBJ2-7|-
CASSQIRQGYEQYF
TGCGCCAGCAGCCAGATACGACAGGGGTACGAGCAGTACTTC
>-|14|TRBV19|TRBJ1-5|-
CASSKGGGNQPQHF
TGTGCCAGTAGCAAGGGAGGGGGTAATCAGCCCCAGCATTTT
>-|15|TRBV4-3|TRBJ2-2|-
CASSLWSADTGELFF
TGCGCCAGCAGCCTCTGGAGTGCGGACACCGGGGAGCTGTTTTTT
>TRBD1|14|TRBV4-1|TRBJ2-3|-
CASSQTGTTDTQYF
TGCGCCAGCAGCCAGACAGGGACGACAGATACGCAGTATTTT
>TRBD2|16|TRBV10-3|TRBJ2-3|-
CAIRASGPQGTDTQYF
TGTGCCATCAGAGCTAGCGGGCCTCAAGGCACAGATACGCAGTATTTT
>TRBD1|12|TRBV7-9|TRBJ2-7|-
CASSRQGSEQYF
TGTGCCAGCAGCCGACAGGGATCCGAGCAGTACTTC
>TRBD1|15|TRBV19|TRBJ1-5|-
CASTPTGTGYQPQHF
TGTGCCAGTACTCCCACCGGGACAGGATATCAGCCCCAGCATTTT
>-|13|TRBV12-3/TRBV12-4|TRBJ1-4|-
CASSGTLSEKLFF
TGTGCCAGCAGTGGGACACTCAGCGAAAAACTGTTTTTT
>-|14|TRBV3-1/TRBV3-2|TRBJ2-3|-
CASSQGLSTDTQYF
TGTGCCAGCAGCCAAGGTCTAAGCACAGATACGCAGTATTTT
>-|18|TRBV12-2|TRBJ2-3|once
CASRLLYRLAEETDTQYF
TGTGCAAGTCGCTTATTGTATCGGCTAGCGGAGGAGACAGATACGCAGTATTTT
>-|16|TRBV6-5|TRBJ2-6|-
CASSYSTPAGANVLTF
TGTGCCAGCAGTTACTCGACACCTGCTGGGGCCAACGTCCTGACTTTC
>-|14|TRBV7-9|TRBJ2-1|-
CASSGTSRGGEQFF
TGTGCCAGCAGCGGGACTTCTAGGGGCGGTGAGCAGTTCTTC
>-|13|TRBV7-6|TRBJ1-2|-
CASSRWVSYGYTF
TGTGCCAGCAGCCGTTGGGTTTCCTATGGCTACACCTTC
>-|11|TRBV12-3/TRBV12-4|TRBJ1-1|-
CASRLNTEAFF
TGTGCCAGCAGACTAAACACTGAAGCTTTCTTT
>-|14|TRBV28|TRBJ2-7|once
CASSLTDAGYEQYF
TGTGCCAGCAGTTTAACGGACGCAGGCTACGAGCAGTACTTC
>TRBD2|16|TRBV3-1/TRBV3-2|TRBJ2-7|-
CASSQLLAGVEDEQYF
TGTGCCAGCAGCCAACTGCTAGCGGGAGTGGAGGACGAGCAGTACTTC
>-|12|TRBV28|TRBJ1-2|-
CASTTANYGYTF
TGTGCCAGCACCACCGCGAATTATGGCTACACCTTC
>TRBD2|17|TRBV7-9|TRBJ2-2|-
CASSLASSGSNTGELFF
TGTGCCAGCAGCTTAGCGTCGAGCGGGAGCAACACCGGGGAGCTGTTTTTT
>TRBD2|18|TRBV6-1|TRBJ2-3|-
CASSEWLAGDLRTDTQYF
TGTGCCAGCAGTGAATGGTTAGCGGGAGATCTGAGGACAGATACGCAGTATTTT